This T cell receptor beta chain was captured in a study of blood T cell repertoires in COVID-19. As for the study in general: Some COVID-19 samples were acute and others convalescent; all came from the United States, Italy and Spain.

V shed 5 bases and J shed 2 bases, with 15 bases lying between them. This CDR3 region has 15 residues. CDR1 is SGHDN and CDR2 is FVKESK in the germline V gene. Some clones are missing from TCRdb's copy, which holds only in-frame ones; the method was immunoSEQ multiplex PCR. This sample has roughly 140,000 clones, with 80% to 90% found just once. This rearrangement joins TRBV14 to TRBJ1-1, with D tentatively TRBD1 (6 bases). This receptor was identified in a woman between 50 and 59 years old with acute or convalescent COVID-19. Material: peripheral blood. The CDR3 sequence is CASSFTGLGNTEAFF. The CDR3 DNA reads TGTGCCAGCAGCTTTACAGGGCTAGGCAACACTGAAGCTTTCTTT.